This T cell receptor (beta chain) was sequenced for a study of blood T cell repertoires in COVID-19. The data were produced by immunoSEQ multiplex PCR, yet TCRdb's version contains in-frame clones alone and is incomplete. The table lists about 520,000 clones, 80% to 90% of them singletons. The germline CDR1 and CDR2 sequences are SNHLY and FYNNEI. With 6 bases clipped from V and 2 bases from J, the junction kept 8 bases outside the gene matches. This CDR3 is built from 15 residues. The rearrangement links TRBV2 to TRBJ2-3; TRBD1 matches 7 bases. Specimen: peripheral blood. The TCR sequence derives from a human donor in a cohort sampled during active COVID-19. DNA for the CDR3: TGTGCCAGCAGAGTGGACAGGACCCTCACAGATACGCAGTATTTT. It translates to CASRVDRTLTDTQYF.